The T cell receptor (beta chain) under discussion was sequenced for a study of T cell clones after liver transplantation. Findings and caveats of the study: Conclusions were preliminary, with small, heterogeneous patient groups.

Regarding this clone: The antigen remains unidentified.

The germline gives CDR1 MDHEN, CDR2 SYDVKM. Trimming stripped 5 bases from V and 4 bases from J, with 11 bases between. This CDR3 has 14 residues. The table came from immunoSEQ multiplex PCR; TCRdb's copy has only in-frame clones and leaves some out. Here the sample spans roughly 57,000 clones, 70% to 75% being singletons. This rearrangement joins TRBV28 to TRBJ1-4; D may be TRBD1 (6 bases). The starting material was CD4+ T cells from blood, obtained before liver transplant. The sequence derives from a human donor who received a liver transplant. The CDR3 reads CASSLGGLNEKLFF. The CDR3 coding sequence is TGTGCCAGCAGTCTTGGGGGCCTTAATGAAAAACTGTTTTTT.